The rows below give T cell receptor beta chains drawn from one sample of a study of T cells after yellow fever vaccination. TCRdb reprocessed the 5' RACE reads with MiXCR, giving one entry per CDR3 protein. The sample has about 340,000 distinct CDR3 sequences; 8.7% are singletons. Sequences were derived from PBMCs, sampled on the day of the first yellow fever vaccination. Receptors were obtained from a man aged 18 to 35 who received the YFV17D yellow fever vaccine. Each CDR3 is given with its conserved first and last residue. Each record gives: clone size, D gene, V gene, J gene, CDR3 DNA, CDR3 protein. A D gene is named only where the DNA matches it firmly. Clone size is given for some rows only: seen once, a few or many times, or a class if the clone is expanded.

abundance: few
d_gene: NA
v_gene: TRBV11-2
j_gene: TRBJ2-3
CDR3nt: TGTGCCAGCAGCTTACATGGGGAAGATACGCAGTATTTT
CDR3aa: CASSLHGEDTQYF

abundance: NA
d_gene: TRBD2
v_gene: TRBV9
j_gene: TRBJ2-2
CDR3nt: TGTGCCAGCAGCATACTAGCGAGGGGGAACACCGGGGAGCTGTTTTTT
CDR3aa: CASSILARGNTGELFF

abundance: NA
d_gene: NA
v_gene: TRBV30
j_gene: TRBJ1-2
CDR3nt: TGTGCCTGGAGTGTACATGTGTTAGGCTACACCTTC
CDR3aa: CAWSVHVLGYTF

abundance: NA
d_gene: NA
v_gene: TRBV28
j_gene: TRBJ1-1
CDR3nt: TGTGCCAGCGCCCTCCGTAACACTGAAGCTTTCTTT
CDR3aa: CASALRNTEAFF

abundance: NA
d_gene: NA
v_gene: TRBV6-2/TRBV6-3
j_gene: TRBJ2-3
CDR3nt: TGTGCCAGCAGCTACCGTCGGCGGGACGCAGATACGCAGTATTTT
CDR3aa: CASSYRRRDADTQYF

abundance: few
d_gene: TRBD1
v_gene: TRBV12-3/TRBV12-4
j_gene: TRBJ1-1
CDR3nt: TGTGCCAGCAGTACAGGGGGCCGGACTGAAGCTTTCTTT
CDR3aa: CASSTGGRTEAFF

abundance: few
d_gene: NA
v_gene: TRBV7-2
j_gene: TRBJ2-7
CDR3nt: TGTGCCAGCAGCTTAGTCTCACAGGGTTTAGGCTACGAGCAGTACTTC
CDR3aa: CASSLVSQGLGYEQYF

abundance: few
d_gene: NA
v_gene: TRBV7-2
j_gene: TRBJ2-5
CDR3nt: TGTGCCAGCAGCTCTGGTCTCACTCCGGGGGAGACCCAGTACTTC
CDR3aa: CASSSGLTPGETQYF

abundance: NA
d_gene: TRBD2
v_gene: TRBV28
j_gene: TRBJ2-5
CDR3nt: TGTGCCAGCAGCGGGGAGGGGACCCAGTACTTC
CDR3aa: CASSGEGTQYF

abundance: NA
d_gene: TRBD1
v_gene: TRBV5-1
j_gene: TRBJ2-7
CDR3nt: TGCGCCAGCAGCTTGGGGGGGACAGCTATTGACGAGCAGTACTTC
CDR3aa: CASSLGGTAIDEQYF

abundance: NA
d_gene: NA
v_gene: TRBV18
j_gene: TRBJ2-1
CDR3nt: TGTGCCAGCTCACCAGTTGAAGTCTACAATGAGCAGTTCTTC
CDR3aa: CASSPVEVYNEQFF

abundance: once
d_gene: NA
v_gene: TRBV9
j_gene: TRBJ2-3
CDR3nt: TGTGCCAGCAACCCCCTGGGGGGCACAGCTAGCACAGATACGCAGTATTTT
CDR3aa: CASNPLGGTASTDTQYF

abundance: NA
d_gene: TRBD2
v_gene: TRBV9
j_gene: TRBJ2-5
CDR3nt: TGTGCCAGCAGCACCGGGACTACACAAGAGACCCAGTACTTC
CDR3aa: CASSTGTTQETQYF

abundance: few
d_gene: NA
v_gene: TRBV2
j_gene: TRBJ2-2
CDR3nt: TGTGCCAGCAGTGTAGGGAAAGGGAAGCTGTTTTTT
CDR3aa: CASSVGKGKLFF

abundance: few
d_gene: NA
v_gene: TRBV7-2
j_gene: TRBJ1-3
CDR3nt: TGTGCCAGCAGCCAACCCTCCGAAACCACCATATATTTT
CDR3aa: CASSQPSETTIYF

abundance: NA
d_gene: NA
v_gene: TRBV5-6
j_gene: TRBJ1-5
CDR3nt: TGTGCCAGCAGTAAGCGACAGCAAAGCAATCAGCCCCAGCATTTT
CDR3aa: CASSKRQQSNQPQHF

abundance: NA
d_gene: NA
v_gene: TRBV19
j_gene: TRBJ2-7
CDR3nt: TGTGCCAGTAGTATATCAGGGTTCCCCTACGAGCAGTACTTC
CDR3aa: CASSISGFPYEQYF

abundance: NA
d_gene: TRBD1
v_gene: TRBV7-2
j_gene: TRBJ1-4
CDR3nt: TGTGCCAGCAGCTTGGGACAGGGGGCGGGAAAACTGTTTTTT
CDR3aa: CASSLGQGAGKLFF

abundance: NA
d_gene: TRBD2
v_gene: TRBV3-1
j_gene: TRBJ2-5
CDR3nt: TGTGCCAGCAGCCAGAGGACTAGCGGGGCCTCCCGGTACTTC
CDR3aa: CASSQRTSGASRYF

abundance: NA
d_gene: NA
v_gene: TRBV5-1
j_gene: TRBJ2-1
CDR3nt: TGCGCCAGCAGCTTGGCCGGGGGCGGGAGAGATGAGCAGTTCTTC
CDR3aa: CASSLAGGGRDEQFF

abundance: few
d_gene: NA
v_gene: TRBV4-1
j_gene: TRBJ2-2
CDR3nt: TGCGCCAGCAGCCTGAGTGCCCCCGGCCCTAGGGCCGGGGAGCTGTTTTTT
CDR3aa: CASSLSAPGPRAGELFF

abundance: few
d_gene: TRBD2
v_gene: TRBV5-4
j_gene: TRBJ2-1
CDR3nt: TGTGCCAGCCTCGATACGGGGGCGGGGGGGCATGAGCAGTTCTTC
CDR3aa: CASLDTGAGGHEQFF

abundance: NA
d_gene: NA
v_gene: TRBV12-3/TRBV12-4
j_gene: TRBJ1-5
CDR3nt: TGTGCCAGCAGTTCCCAGGGGAGCAATCAGCCCCAGCATTTT
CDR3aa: CASSSQGSNQPQHF

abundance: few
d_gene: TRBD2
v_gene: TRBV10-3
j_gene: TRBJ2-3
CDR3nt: TGTGCCAGCTACAGCGGGGGGGTAAAAGATACGCAGTATTTT
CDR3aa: CASYSGGVKDTQYF

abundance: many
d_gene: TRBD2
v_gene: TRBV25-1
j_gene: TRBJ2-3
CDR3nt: TGTGCCAGCAGACTAGCGGGCACAGATACGCAGTATTTT
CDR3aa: CASRLAGTDTQYF

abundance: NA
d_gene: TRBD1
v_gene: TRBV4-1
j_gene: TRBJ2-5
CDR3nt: TGCGCCAGCAGCCAAGTTGCAGGGGGCGCCGGGGAGACCCAGTACTTC
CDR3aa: CASSQVAGGAGETQYF

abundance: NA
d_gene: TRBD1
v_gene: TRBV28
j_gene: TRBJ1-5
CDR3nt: TGTGCCAGCACCGCGGGACAGGTCCGTCAGCCCCAGCATTTT
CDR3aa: CASTAGQVRQPQHF

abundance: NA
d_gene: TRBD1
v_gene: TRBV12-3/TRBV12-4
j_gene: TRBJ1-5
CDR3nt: TGTGCCAGCACCTGGGGACAGGGGCTGAATCAGCCCCAGCATTTT
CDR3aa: CASTWGQGLNQPQHF

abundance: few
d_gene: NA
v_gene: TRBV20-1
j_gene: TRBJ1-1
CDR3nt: TGCAGTGCTAGCATACGAAAGAACACTGAAGCTTTCTTT
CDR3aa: CSASIRKNTEAFF

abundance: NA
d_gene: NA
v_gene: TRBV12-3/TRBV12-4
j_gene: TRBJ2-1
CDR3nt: TGTGCCAGCAGTGCGCAACTTGGTGGGCAGTTCTTC
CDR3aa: CASSAQLGGQFF

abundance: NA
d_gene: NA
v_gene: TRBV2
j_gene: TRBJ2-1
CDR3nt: TGTGCCAGCAGTGAAGTAGCCCATGAGCAGTTCTTC
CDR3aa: CASSEVAHEQFF

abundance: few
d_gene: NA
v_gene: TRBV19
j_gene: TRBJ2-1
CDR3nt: TGTGCCAGTACCCCCCTAGGGGGGGGCTACAATGAGCAGTTCTTC
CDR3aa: CASTPLGGGYNEQFF

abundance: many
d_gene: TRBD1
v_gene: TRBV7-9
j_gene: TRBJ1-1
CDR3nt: TGTGCCAGCAGCGGACAGGGGCTCACTGAAGCTTTCTTT
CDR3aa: CASSGQGLTEAFF

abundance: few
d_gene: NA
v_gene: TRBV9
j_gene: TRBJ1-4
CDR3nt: TGTGCCAGCAGCGTAGGGGGAGGTTCTATCGGGGGAACTAATGAAAAACTGTTTTTT
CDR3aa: CASSVGGGSIGGTNEKLFF

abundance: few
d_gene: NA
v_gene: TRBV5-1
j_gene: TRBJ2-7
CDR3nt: TGCGCCAGCAGGCGGACAAGCTCCTACGAGCAGTACTTC
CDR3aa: CASRRTSSYEQYF

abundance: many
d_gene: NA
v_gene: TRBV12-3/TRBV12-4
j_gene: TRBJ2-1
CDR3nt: TGTGCCAGCAGTTCCCCCGTCGAGCAGTTCTTC
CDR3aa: CASSSPVEQFF

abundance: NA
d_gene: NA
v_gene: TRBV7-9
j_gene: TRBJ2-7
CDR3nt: TGTGCCACCGACCTGAAGATGACTAAAACCTACGAGCAGTACTTC
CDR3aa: CATDLKMTKTYEQYF

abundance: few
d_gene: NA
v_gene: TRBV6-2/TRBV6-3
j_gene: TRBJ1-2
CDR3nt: TGTGCCAGCAGTTATGGGGCGTCTAACTATGGCTACACCTTC
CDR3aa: CASSYGASNYGYTF

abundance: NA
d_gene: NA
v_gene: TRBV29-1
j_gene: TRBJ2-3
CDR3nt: TGCAGCGTTGAGGCTAGGGTTAGCACAGATACGCAGTATTTT
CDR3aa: CSVEARVSTDTQYF

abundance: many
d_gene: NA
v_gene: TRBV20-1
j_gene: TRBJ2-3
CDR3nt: TGCAGTGCCTTTAGAGGGGGGAGCACAGATACGCAGTATTTT
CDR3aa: CSAFRGGSTDTQYF

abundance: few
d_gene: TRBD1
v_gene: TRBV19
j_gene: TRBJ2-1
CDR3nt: TGTGCCAGTAGTAACTACAGGGGCAGTACCTACAATGAGCAGTTCTTC
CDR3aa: CASSNYRGSTYNEQFF

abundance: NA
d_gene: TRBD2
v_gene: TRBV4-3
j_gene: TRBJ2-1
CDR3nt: TGCGCCAGCAGCCAAGAACTAGCGGGAGGCCGTGAGCAGTTCTTC
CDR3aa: CASSQELAGGREQFF

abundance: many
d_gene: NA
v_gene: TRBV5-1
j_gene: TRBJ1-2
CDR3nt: TGCGCCAGCAGCCCGGCCGACAGCTATGGCTACACCTTC
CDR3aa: CASSPADSYGYTF

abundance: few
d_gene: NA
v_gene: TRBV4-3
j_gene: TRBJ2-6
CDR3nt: TGCGCCAGCAGCCAAGATTCGGGGCCCTCTGGGGCCAACGTCCTGACTTTC
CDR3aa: CASSQDSGPSGANVLTF

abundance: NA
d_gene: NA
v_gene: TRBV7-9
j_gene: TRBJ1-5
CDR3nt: TGTGCCAGCAGCTTAGGGTGGGCTCAGCCCCAGCATTTT
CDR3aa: CASSLGWAQPQHF

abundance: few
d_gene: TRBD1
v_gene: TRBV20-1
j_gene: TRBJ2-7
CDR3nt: TGCAGTGCCACCGGGACAGGGGACTCCTACGAGCAGTACTTC
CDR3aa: CSATGTGDSYEQYF

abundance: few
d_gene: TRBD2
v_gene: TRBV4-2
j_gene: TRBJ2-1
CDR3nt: TGTGCCAGCAGCCCCCAGCGGGGGGGCTTCAATGAGCAGTTCTTC
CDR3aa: CASSPQRGGFNEQFF

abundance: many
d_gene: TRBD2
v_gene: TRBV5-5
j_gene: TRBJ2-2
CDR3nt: TGTGCCAGCAGATTAGCGGGCACCGGGGAGCTGTTTTTT
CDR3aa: CASRLAGTGELFF